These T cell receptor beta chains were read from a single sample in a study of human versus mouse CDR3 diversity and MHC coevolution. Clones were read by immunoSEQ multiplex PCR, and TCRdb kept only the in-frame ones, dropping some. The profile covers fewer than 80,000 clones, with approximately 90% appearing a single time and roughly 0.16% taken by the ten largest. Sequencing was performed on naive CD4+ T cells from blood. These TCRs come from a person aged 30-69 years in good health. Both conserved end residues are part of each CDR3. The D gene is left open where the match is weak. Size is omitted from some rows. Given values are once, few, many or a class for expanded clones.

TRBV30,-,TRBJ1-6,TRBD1,TGTGCCTGGAGGGGACAGTATAATTCACCCCTCCACTTT,CAWRGQYNSPLHF
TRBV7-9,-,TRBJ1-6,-,TGTGCCAGCAGCTTAAGGGGTCCGAGCTCCTATAATTCACCCCTCCACTTT,CASSLRGPSSYNSPLHF
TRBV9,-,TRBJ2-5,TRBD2,TGTGCCAGCAGCAAGGGACTACAAGAGACCCAGTACTTC,CASSKGLQETQYF
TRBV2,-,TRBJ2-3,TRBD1,TGTGCCAGCAGCCAAGACAGGGGAAACGCAGATACGCAGTATTTT,CASSQDRGNADTQYF
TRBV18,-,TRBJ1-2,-,TGTGCCAGCTCACCTTCAGGTGGATCTAACTATGGCTACACCTTC,CASSPSGGSNYGYTF
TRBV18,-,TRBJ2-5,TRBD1,TGTGCCAGCTCACCACCCCGGACAGGGGTAGGGGAGACCCAGTACTTC,CASSPPRTGVGETQYF
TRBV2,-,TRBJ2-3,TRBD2,TGTGCCAGCGGCGCTGGACTAGCGGGAGGGGGAGGGTCCGATACGCAGTATTTT,CASGAGLAGGGGSDTQYF
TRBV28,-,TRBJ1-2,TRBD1,TGTGCCAGCGTAGGAGGGGGCGCGAATGGCTACACCTTC,CASVGGGANGYTF
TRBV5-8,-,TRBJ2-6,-,TGTGCCAGCATTCACAGGTCCTCCCTGGGGGGGGCCAACGTCCTGACTTTC,CASIHRSSLGGANVLTF
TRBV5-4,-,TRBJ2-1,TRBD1,TGTGCCAGCAGCCACAACAGGGGGATCTTTTCCTACAATGAGCAGTTCTTC,CASSHNRGIFSYNEQFF
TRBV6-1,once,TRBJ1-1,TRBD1,TGTGCCAGCAGTCTGGGGGACAGGTTGAACACTGAAGCTTTCTTT,CASSLGDRLNTEAFF
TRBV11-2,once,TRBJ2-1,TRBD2,TGTGCCAGCAGCCTAACGACTAGCGGAGATGAGCAGTTCTTC,CASSLTTSGDEQFF
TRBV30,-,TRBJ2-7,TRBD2,TGTGCCTGGAGTGTAGGGACTAGCTCCTACGAGCAGTACTTC,CAWSVGTSSYEQYF
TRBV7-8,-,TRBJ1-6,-,TGTGCCAGCAGCAGAGACAGGTTTAATTCACCCCTCCACTTT,CASSRDRFNSPLHF
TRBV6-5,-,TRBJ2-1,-,TGTGCCAGCAGTTACCCCCGAGGTAGCTACAATGAGCAGTTCTTC,CASSYPRGSYNEQFF
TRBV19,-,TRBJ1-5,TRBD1,TGTGCCAGTAGTATCGGACAGGCTAGCAATCAGCCCCAGCATTTT,CASSIGQASNQPQHF
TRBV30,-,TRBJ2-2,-,TGTGCCTGGTTACAGGGAACGAACACCGGGGAGCTGTTTTTT,CAWLQGTNTGELFF
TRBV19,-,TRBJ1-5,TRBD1,TGTGCCAGTAGTCCCGGGACAGGGGGTTTCAATCAGCCCCAGCATTTT,CASSPGTGGFNQPQHF
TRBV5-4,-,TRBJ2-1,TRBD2,TGTGCCAGCAGCTGGACTAGCGGGAGGGAGAATGAGCAGTTCTTC,CASSWTSGRENEQFF
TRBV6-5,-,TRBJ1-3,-,TGTGCCAGCAGTCCTGCGGTTGGAAACACCATATATTTT,CASSPAVGNTIYF
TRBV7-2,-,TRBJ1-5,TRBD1,TGTGCCAGCAGCCCTGGGGACAGTTTCAATCAGCCCCAGCATTTT,CASSPGDSFNQPQHF
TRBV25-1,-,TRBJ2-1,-,TGTGCCAGAACGGTGGATGAGCAGTTCTTC,CARTVDEQFF
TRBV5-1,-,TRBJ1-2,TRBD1,TGCGCCAGCAGCGCCCAGACAGGGGGTGGCTATGGCTACACCTTC,CASSAQTGGGYGYTF
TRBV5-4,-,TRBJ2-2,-,TGTGCCAGCAGGGCGGACAGTACTATGACCGGGGAGCTGTTTTTT,CASRADSTMTGELFF
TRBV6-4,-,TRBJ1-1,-,TGTGCCAGCAGTGCAACAGGGAACACTGAAGCTTTCTTT,CASSATGNTEAFF
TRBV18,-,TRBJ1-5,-,TGTGCCAGCTCACCTGGGGGGAGTCGTCAGCCCCAGCATTTT,CASSPGGSRQPQHF
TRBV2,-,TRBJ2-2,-,TGTGCCAGCAGGGCCGGGATCTCAGGTACCGGGGAGCTGTTTTTT,CASRAGISGTGELFF
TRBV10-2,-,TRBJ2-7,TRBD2,TGCGCCAGCAGGAAATTAGCGGGGGGCTACGAGCAGTACTTC,CASRKLAGGYEQYF
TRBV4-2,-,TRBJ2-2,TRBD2,TGTGCCAGCAGCCTATCAAGCGGGGCCGCGAACACCGGGGAGCTGTTTTTT,CASSLSSGAANTGELFF
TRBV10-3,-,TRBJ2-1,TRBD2,TGTGCCATCAGTGGGGGGCTTAGCGGGGGACTCTACAATGAGCAGTTCTTC,CAISGGLSGGLYNEQFF